Listed here are 21 T cell receptor beta chains from one sample, sequenced in a study of blood T cell repertoires in COVID-19. Generated by immunoSEQ multiplex PCR, the TCRdb table keeps only in-frame clones and is missing some. This sample has about 170,000 clones, with 84% found just once. The sequencing input was peripheral blood. The receptor source for this set is a woman of 80 years or more with COVID-19, enrolled during active disease.

The rearrangement joins TRBV5-1 to TRBJ2-5, with 7 bases matching TRBD2. V lost 1 base and J lost 2; bases outside the gene matches: 5. The CDR3 is 15 amino acids. Germline V CDR1 and CDR2: SGHRS, YFSETQ. CDR3 residues: CASSLMASGQETQYF. DNA of the CDR3: TGCGCCAGCAGCTTGATGGCTAGCGGTCAAGAGACCCAGTACTTC. Full variable domain (remainder filled in from reference TRBV5-1 and TRBJ2-5): KAGVTQTPRYLIKTRGQQVTLSCSPISGHRSVSWYQQTPGQGLQFLFEYFSETQRNKGNFPGRFSGRQFSNSRSEMNVSTLELGDSALYLCASSLMASGQETQYFGPGTRLLVL.

The V gene is TRBV4-3, the J gene TRBJ2-2; 13 nucleotides match TRBD2. The CDR3 is 18 amino acids. Germline V gene data show CDR1 as LGHNA and CDR2 as YSLEER. The ends lost 2 bases at V and 4 bases at J; junction bases unmatched: 7. In DNA, the CDR3 is TGCGCCAGCAGCCAACGACCGGGACTAGCGGGGTTCACCGGGGAGCTGTTTTTT. It encodes CASSQRPGLAGFTGELFF.

V usage is TRBV5-1 and J usage is TRBJ1-5; tentative D call: TRBD1 (6 bases). The germline V and J ends were trimmed by 4 bases and 2 bases, with 16 bases remaining between them. The germline V gene has CDR1 SGHRS and CDR2 YFSETQ. CDR3 length: 16 amino acids. The CDR3 bases are TGCGCCAGCAGCCGGGACGGGGGGCTTGGCAATCAGCCCCAGCATTTT. Translating gives CASSRDGGLGNQPQHF. Looking up the rest from reference TRBV5-1 and TRBJ1-5 gives the full variable domain: KAGVTQTPRYLIKTRGQQVTLSCSPISGHRSVSWYQQTPGQGLQFLFEYFSETQRNKGNFPGRFSGRQFSNSRSEMNVSTLELGDSALYLCASSRDGGLGNQPQHFGDGTRLSIL.

V and J are TRBV15 and TRBJ2-7; TRBD1 is a possible D gene (6 bases). There are 13 residues in the CDR3. Trimming shortened V by 5 bases and J by 2 bases, and 10 bases separated the two germline ends. The germline V gene has CDR1 LNHNV and CDR2 YYDKDF (reference sequence). The CDR3 coding sequence is TGTGCCACCAGCCCGGGACATACCTACGAGCAGTACTTC. It specifies CATSPGHTYEQYF.

The rearrangement joins TRBV6-2 or TRBV6-3 to TRBJ1-5; D unresolved. The V and J ends lost 5 bases and 0 bases respectively, with 8 bases between them. The CDR3 consists of 14 residues. CDR1 and CDR2 (germline): MNHEY, SVGEGT. CDR3: CASSGQNSNQPQHF. CDR3 sequence (DNA): TGTGCCAGCAGTGGGCAGAATAGCAATCAGCCCCAGCATTTT.

The chain couples TRBV10-3 to TRBJ2-3, with TRBD1 matching 7 bases. CDR1 and CDR2 (germline): ENHRY, SYGVKD. V was clipped by 9 bases and J by 1 base; unmatched bases: 7. This CDR3 contains 14 residues. CDR3 residues: CAIGGPRRTDTQYF. In nucleotides, the CDR3 is TGTGCCATAGGGGGCCCCCGGCGCACAGATACGCAGTATTTT.

This sequence joins TRBV21-1 and TRBJ1-6; the D call in the table, TRBD1, was not verified against the DNA. TRBV21-1 is noted as a pseudogene. The CDR3 has 16 amino acids. The CDR3 here is CASSIWTFTYNSPLHF. DNA for the CDR3: TGTGCCAGCAGCATCTGGACATTCACTTATAATTCACCCCTCCACTTT.

The chain is built from TRBV28 and TRBJ2-7; D is unresolved. Trimming left V 7 bases short and J 3 bases short, with 16 bases between. Germline V gives CDR1 MDHEN, CDR2 SYDVKM. The CDR3 totals 14 residues. The CDR3 DNA is TGTGCCAGCACCCTGGCTCCATCCCACTACGAGCAGTACTTC. Translating it yields CASTLAPSHYEQYF.

This chain connects TRBV27 to TRBJ1-5; D is unresolved. The CDR3 contains 13 residues. Germline V gives CDR1 MNHEY, CDR2 SMNVEV (reference sequence). The CDR3 DNA follows: TGTGCGTCGGGAGAAAATAGCAATCAGCCCCAGCATTTT. It translates to CASGENSNQPQHF.

The CDR3 loop reads CASSVRGGTEAFF. The CDR3 nucleotides are TGTGCCAGCAGTGTAAGGGGTGGAACTGAAGCTTTCTTT. The chain uses TRBV3-1 (or the pseudogene TRBV3-2) and TRBJ1-1; weak D call: TRBD1 (5 bases). This CDR3 is 13 amino acids long. Per germline, CDR1 LGHDT and CDR2 YNNKEL (reference sequence). Trimming took 6 bases from V and 5 from J, leaving 13 bases between them.

This rearrangement joins TRBV18 to TRBJ1-1, with unresolved D. The CDR3 is 13 residues long. The germline V gene encodes CDR1 KGHSH and CDR2 LQKENI. V lost 0 bases, J lost 11 bases, and 13 bases lay in between. The CDR3 region has the DNA TGTGCCAGCTCACCACCCGAGCAGGCTAGCGCTTTCTTT. It is translated as CASSPPEQASAFF.

This clone showed up just a few times. This chain connects TRBV12-3 or TRBV12-4 to TRBJ1-6; D is undetermined. This CDR3 contains 13 residues. The V end lost 3 bases, the J end lost 8 bases, and 8 bases lay between the germline ends. The CDR3 loop reads CASSLIVDSPLHF. The CDR3 DNA is TGTGCCAGCAGTTTGATAGTGGATTCACCCCTCCACTTT.

The chain joins TRBV28 to TRBJ1-3; TRBD1 agrees at 7 bases. The CDR3 contains 17 residues. The germline V gene has CDR1 MDHEN and CDR2 SYDVKM. With 6 bases clipped from V and 0 bases from J, the junction kept 11 bases outside the gene matches. CDR3 DNA: TGTGCCAGCAGCCTATCGTCGACAGGGCTCTCTGGAAACACCATATATTTT. Translating it yields CASSLSSTGLSGNTIYF.

This chain connects TRBV15 to TRBJ2-3; TRBD2 matches 8 bases. The germline CDR1 and CDR2 sequences are LNHNV and YYDKDF (reference sequence). V was pared by 6 bases and J by 4 bases, with 0 bases of the junction left unmatched. There are 12 residues in the CDR3. The CDR3: CATRLAADTQYF. The DNA of the CDR3 is TGTGCCACCAGACTAGCGGCAGATACGCAGTATTTT.

This chain joins TRBV24-1 and TRBJ2-7, with 7 bases lining up with TRBD1. Germline CDR1 reads KGHDR; CDR2 reads SFDVKD. J lost 2 bases, V lost 5 bases, and 8 bases had no gene match. The CDR3 is 15 residues long. The CDR3 region has the DNA TGTGCCACCAGTGCACAGGGACAGTTTCCCTACGAGCAGTACTTC. Protein sequence: CATSAQGQFPYEQYF.

This chain joins TRBV28 and TRBJ2-7, with TRBD1 identical over 9 bases. J gave up 5 bases and V 10 bases, and 6 bases lay outside the gene matches. The V gene's germline CDR1 is MDHEN and CDR2 SYDVKM. The CDR3 length is 12 residues. The CDR3 reads CATQGATDEQYF. The CDR3, as DNA: TGTGCCACACAGGGGGCGACAGACGAGCAGTACTTC.

The CDR3 DNA is TGTGCCAGCTCACCAACCCTAGCAGCCGAGCAGTACTTC. Translated, it gives CASSPTLAAEQYF. The rearrangement joins TRBV18 to TRBJ2-7; D may be TRBD2 (5 bases). V lost 2 bases to trimming and J lost 6 bases, with 11 bases between them. This CDR3 has 13 residues. CDR1 KGHSH and CDR2 LQKENI come from the germline V gene.

This chain connects TRBV11-3 to TRBJ2-1, with 9 bases matching TRBD2. This CDR3 has 14 amino acids. Germline CDR1 is SGHNT and CDR2 is YENEEA. The ends lost 6 bases at V and 3 bases at J; junction bases unmatched: 3. CDR3 loop: CASSPSGNYNEQFF. CDR3 nucleotide sequence: TGTGCCAGCAGTCCTAGCGGGAACTACAATGAGCAGTTCTTC.

The chain employs TRBV4-1 and TRBJ1-1; D is unresolved. Deletions cut 2 bases from V and 6 bases from J, with 16 bases between. Germline V gene lookup returns CDR1 MGHRA and CDR2 YSYEKL. CDR3 length: 15 residues. The CDR3 here is CASSQSPKGSPEAFF. The CDR3 nucleotides are TGCGCCAGCAGCCAAAGCCCGAAAGGTAGCCCTGAAGCTTTCTTT.

The rearrangement uses TRBV4-3 and TRBJ1-2; D may be TRBD1 (5 bases). CDR1 and CDR2 (germline): LGHNA, YSLEER. The CDR3 has 15 residues. The V gene lost 4 bases and the J gene lost 7 bases, with 19 bases spanning the gap. CDR3 DNA sequence: TGCGCCAGCAGCCCCGGGGTCGGGGGTTTGGGTGGCTACACCTTC. Translating it yields CASSPGVGGLGGYTF.

There are a few counts of this clone. V is TRBV6-6 and J is TRBJ2-7; TRBD2 aligns across 14 bases. With V trimmed by 5 bases and J by 3 bases, 9 bases remained unmatched. Per germline, CDR1 MNHNY and CDR2 SVGAGI (reference sequence). This CDR3 is 17 amino acids long. CDR3 DNA sequence: TGTGCCAGCAGTCCCTATGGACTAGCGGGAGGCTTCTACGAGCAGTACTTC. Translation gives CASSPYGLAGGFYEQYF.